Each of the 16 T cell receptor beta chains below was sequenced from the same sample in a study of tumor and adjacent non-tumor tissue in lung cancer (dated by TCRdb to the late 2010s). Libraries were prepared through multiplex PCR. Sequenced on an Illumina HiSeq 2500. TCRbeta libraries were built by three rounds of nested PCR using primers (Table S4), following protocols modified from ARM-PCR. TCRdb's own reprocessing of the public reads used fastp at Q25 and MiXCR and kept productive beta chains. A single entry per CDR3 protein holds the most common genes and DNA from its merged rows. Counted in this sample were fewer than 100,000 distinct CDR3 sequences; around 76% of them appeared once. Of the sample, 20% to 25% falls within the top ten clones. RNA was isolated from bulk unsorted tissue, and RNA quality was assessed with a NanoDrop ND-1000 and an Agilent 2100. Normal lung samples were distant non-tumor tissue taken more than 3 cm from the tumor edge.

Sequenced: distant non-tumor lung tissue. These receptor sequences come from a woman between 45 and 65 years old with non-small cell lung cancer.

Comments on this clonotype: Given the absence of the conserved phenylalanine or tryptophan at the CDR3 end, a read error is likely. The V and J genes are TRBV11-2 and TRBJ2-1; D uncertain. The CDR3 consists of 15 residues. Germline V lookup: CDR1 SGHAT, CDR2 FQNNGV. CDR3 sequence: CASSLDYGGWHGQFI. The CDR3 DNA reads as TGTGCCAGCAGCCTAGATTACGGCGGTTGGCATGGGCAGTTCATC.

Turning to this clonotype: Lacking the conserved final phenylalanine or tryptophan, this CDR3 likely reflects a read error. This chain uses TRBV10-3 with TRBJ1-2, with a possible D match to TRBD1 (6 bases). Germline CDR1 is ENHRY and CDR2 is SYGVKD. CDR3 length equals 15 residues. CDR3 protein: CAINEGDARYRGYTL. The CDR3 nucleotides are TGTGCCATCAATGAGGGGGATGCCCGGTATAGGGGCTACACCCTC.

As concerns this clonotype: Sequence at one end of the junction differs from germline and may be a read error. The chain couples TRBV11-2 to TRBJ2-7; D may be TRBD2 (5 bases). This CDR3 spans 16 amino acids. The germline gives CDR1 SGHAT, CDR2 FQNNGV. The CDR3 nucleotides read TGTGCCAGCAGCTTAGACCATACTAGTAGAGGCTACGAGCAGTGCTTC. Translated, it gives CASSLDHTSRGYEQCF.

Ten or more counts support this clonotype. This chain uses TRBV19 with TRBJ2-7, with TRBD1 identical over 9 bases. With V trimmed by 5 bases and J by 2 bases, 10 bases remained unmatched. The germline gives CDR1 LNHDA, CDR2 SQIVND (reference sequence). This CDR3 has 16 residues. The CDR3: CASSPHPGTGTYEQYF. CDR3 DNA sequence: TGTGCCAGTAGTCCCCACCCCGGGACAGGGACCTACGAGCAGTACTTC.

The chain recombines TRBV6-1 with TRBJ1-1; D remains ambiguous. The V end lost 10 bases, the J end lost 1 base, and 13 bases lay between the germline ends. The V gene's germline CDR1 is MNHNS and CDR2 SASEGT. The CDR3 has 13 residues. CDR3 coding DNA: TGTGCCAACACTGCTGTAGGGAACACTGAAGCTTTCTTT. This gives the protein CANTAVGNTEAFF.

Worth noting for this clonotype: An end of the junction differs from the germline gene, which may be a read error. The genes are TRBV4-1 and TRBJ2-1, with D unclear. CDR3 size: 14 residues. CDR1 and CDR2 from the germline V gene are MGHRA and YSYEKL. The CDR3 protein is CASSQIQMEFLQFF. CDR3 DNA sequence: TGCGCCAGTAGCCAAATTCAGATGGAGTTCTTGCAGTTCTTC.

Comments on this clonotype: Likely a read error: the CDR3 ends without its conserved phenylalanine or tryptophan. This chain connects TRBV6-1 to TRBJ2-1; 8 bases match TRBD1. CDR1 is MNHNS, CDR2 SASEGT, per germline. V was pared by 4 bases and J by 5 bases, with 7 bases of the junction left unmatched. The CDR3 consists of 15 residues. The CDR3 bases are TGTGCCAGCAGTGGCCGGGACAGGTCTCACAATGAGCAGTTCTAT. This gives the protein CASSGRDRSHNEQFY.

As regards this clonotype: It is likely a read error, because the conserved phenylalanine at the end of the CDR3 is missing. The DNA is omitted, as the CDR3 cannot be located on it reliably, and the CDR3 follows TCRdb's listing. V is TRBV6-5 and J is TRBJ2-5; the table's D call TRBD1 went unverified against the DNA. A total of 13 residues make up the CDR3, ends included. CDR1 MNHEY and CDR2 SVGAGI come from the germline V gene. The CDR3 reads CASSPRSLGSQYI.

Turning to this clonotype: The CDR3 does not close with the conserved phenylalanine or tryptophan, likely indicating a read error. The DNA is left out, because the CDR3 cannot be placed on it with certainty; the CDR3 is given as TCRdb lists it. The rearrangement joins TRBV4-1 to TRBJ2-7. The CDR3 length is 15 residues, termini included. CDR1 is MGHRA, CDR2 YSYEKL, per germline. CDR3 loop: CASSQEGSTHYEHYL.

On this clonotype itself: Compared with germline, one end of the junction differs, possibly owing to a read error. This chain connects TRBV11-2 to TRBJ2-7, with TRBD2 matching over 11 bases. The CDR3 consists of 15 residues. CDR1 is SGHAT, CDR2 FQNNGV, per germline. Written as DNA, the CDR3 is TGTGCCAACAGCCCGGGACTAGCGGCAGCCTGCGAGCAGCACTTC. It codes for CANSPGLAAACEQHF.

Concerning this clonotype itself: This CDR3 is missing its conserved last phenylalanine or tryptophan, likely due to a read error. This chain links TRBV28 with TRBJ2-1, with 7 bases fitting TRBD2. J was trimmed by 6 bases and V by 5 bases; bases with no gene match: 7. CDR1 is MDHEN and CDR2 is SYDVKM in the germline V gene. CDR3 length: 14 residues. CDR3 protein: CASSDRTRRNEQFI. The DNA for the CDR3 is TGTGCCAGCAGTGACCGGACTAGGCGCAATGAGCAGTTCATC.

To note about this clonotype: The junction differs from germline at one of its ends, possibly a read error. The rearrangement links TRBV4-1 to TRBJ2-1, with D possibly being TRBD2 (5 bases). Germline CDR1 reads MGHRA; CDR2 reads YSYEKL. This CDR3 has 15 residues. The CDR3 loop reads CARSQGLVGVNEQFF. The CDR3 nucleotides read TGCGCCAGAAGCCAAGGCCTAGTGGGAGTAAATGAGCAGTTCTTC.

Notes on this clonotype: The germline gene is not matched at one end of the junction; a read error may be the cause. This rearrangement joins TRBV5-6 to TRBJ1-2, with TRBD1 matching over 7 bases. The CDR3 has 14 residues. The germline V gene has CDR1 SGHDT and CDR2 YYEEEE. CDR3 region: CASSLPSRGNDYAF. The CDR3 nucleotides read TGTGCCAGCAGCTTGCCGTCCAGGGGGAATGACTACGCCTTC.

A word on this clonotype: At one boundary the junction diverges from the germline segment, which might be a read error. The V call is TRBV24-1, the J call TRBJ2-7, with 11 nucleotides matching TRBD1. The CDR3 is 16 residues long. Germline V gene lookup returns CDR1 KGHDR and CDR2 SFDVKD. The CDR3 DNA reads as TGTGCGACCAGTGAGTCTGGGACAGGGGGCTCCTACGAGCAGTACTTC. Its protein product is CATSESGTGGSYEQYF.

As to this clonotype: Because the CDR3 is missing its conserved closing phenylalanine or tryptophan, this is likely a read error. The chain is built from TRBV4-1 and TRBJ2-7, with D uncertain. The CDR3 loop spans 15 amino acids. From germline, CDR1 is MGHRA and CDR2 YSYEKL. CDR3 sequence (DNA): TGCGCCGGCAGCCGGGCCCCGGACGGCGCCTACGAGCAGTACTCC. Protein: CAGSRAPDGAYEQYS.

As concerns this clonotype: The junction departs from the called germline gene at one end, perhaps through a read error. The gene calls are TRBV4-1 and TRBJ2-5, with D possibly matching TRBD2 (5 bases). The CDR3 runs to 16 residues. Germline values: CDR1 MGHRA, CDR2 YSYEKL. In DNA, the CDR3 is TGCGCCAGCAGCGAAGAGGGCGCCGGAAACCAAGAGACCCGGTACTTC. Protein sequence: CASSEEGAGNQETRYF.